This passage covers 16 T cell receptor beta chains from one sample sequenced in a study of spatial heterogeneity in lung cancer. Study-level findings and limits: How many expanded intratumoral alpha and beta TCRs were present tracked the tumor mutation count, which was a count of nonsynonymous mutations.

The sample's time point: sample taken at primary tumor resection. Antigens of these TCRs are unknown. TCRdb re-analysed the 5' RACE reads in MiXCR, keeping a single row per CDR3 protein. The table lists around 18,000 distinct CDR3 sequences, 5.8% of them singletons, with 9% to 12% in the top ten. Sequencing was performed on lung tumor tissue, taken at surgery. The receptors were gathered from a female donor with early-stage non-small cell lung cancer.

This clonotype was recorded many times. For a library built for alpha chains, this beta chain is a stray read; little rests on its size. This chain's CDR3 is CSVVWLDKSSYEQYF. DNA of the CDR3: TGCAGCGTTGTTTGGTTAGATAAAAGCTCCTACGAGCAGTACTTC. The chain employs TRBV29-1 and TRBJ2-7; D is undetermined. This CDR3 spans 15 amino acids. The germline CDR1 and CDR2 sequences are SQVTM and ANQGSEA. V shed 4 bases and J shed 0 bases, with 16 bases lying between them.

This clonotype appeared many times. Since the library was made to target alpha chains, this beta chain is a stray read and its abundance is not meaningful. The chain carries TRBV27 and TRBJ1-2, with D unresolved. Germline assignment: CDR1 MNHEY and CDR2 SMNVEV (reference sequence). Trimming stripped 2 bases from V and 0 bases from J, with 4 bases between. This CDR3 has 13 residues. CDR3 sequence: CASSLRANYGYTF. DNA of the CDR3: TGTGCCAGCAGTTTAAGGGCTAACTATGGCTACACCTTC.

This clonotype is medium-sized (0.01 to 0.1%) within its sample. This beta chain is an off-target read within a library intended for alpha chains, so its frequency means little. This sequence joins TRBV9 and TRBJ2-2, with D hard to call. The CDR3 loop spans 14 amino acids. Between the trimmed V and J ends, which lost 0 bases and 3 bases, there was a span of 6 bases. The V gene's germline CDR1 is SGDLS and CDR2 YYNGEE. CDR3 DNA: TGTGCCAGCAGCGTAGCCTGGGACACCGGGGAGCTGTTTTTT. This sequence encodes CASSVAWDTGELFF.

This clonotype was seen at least ten times. This beta chain is an unintended read in a library built for alpha chains; its size means little. This chain connects TRBV9 to TRBJ2-1; D could derive from TRBD1 or TRBD2 (7 bases each). V dropped 4 bases and J dropped 7 bases, with 18 bases sitting between them. The germline gives CDR1 SGDLS, CDR2 YYNGEE. This CDR3 region has 15 residues. The DNA of the CDR3 is TGTGCCAGCAGCCAGGGGGGGGAGCCCTTGAATGAGCAGTTCTTC. It specifies CASSQGGEPLNEQFF.

About this clonotype itself: The library was built for alpha chains, so this beta chain is an off-target read and its size means little. The chain employs TRBV7-2 and TRBJ2-7; a weak D match, TRBD1 (6 bases). CDR3 size: 12 residues. The germline V gene has CDR1 SGHTA and CDR2 FQGNSA. The V gene lost 7 bases and the J gene lost 4 bases, with 11 bases spanning the gap. The CDR3 nucleotides are TGTGCCAGCAACAGGGCCGGATACGAGCAGTACTTC. Residues: CASNRAGYEQYF. The variable domain in full, completed from reference TRBV7-2 and TRBJ2-7, reads GAGVSQSPSNKVTEKGKDVELRCDPISGHTALYWYRQSLGQGLEFLIYFQGNSAPDKSGLPSDRFSAERTGGSVSTLTIQRTQQEDSAVYLCASNRAGYEQYFGPGTRLTVT.

In its sample, this clonotype was seen a few times. A read error may produce the germline difference seen at one junction end. A library prepared for alpha chains yielded this beta chain as an off-target read; its size is of little meaning. The genes are TRBV28 and TRBJ2-4, with 10 positions matching TRBD2. The CDR3 runs 15 residues. The germline V gene encodes CDR1 MDHEN and CDR2 SYDVKM. CDR3 amino acids: CASSERGGGKNIRYF. The CDR3 DNA reads as TGTGCCAGCAGTGAGCGGGGGGGAGGCAAAAACATTCGGTACTTC.

At least ten counts were recorded for this clonotype. This beta chain is a stray read from a library made for alpha chains; its abundance is not meaningful. The chain joins TRBV29-1 to TRBJ1-2, with D perhaps matching TRBD1 (6 bases). The germline CDR1 and CDR2 sequences are SQVTM and ANQGSEA. The CDR3 consists of 14 residues. V was clipped by 2 bases and J by 8 bases, with 18 bases between them. The CDR3 sequence is CSVELGGALSGYTF. The CDR3 nucleotides read TGCAGCGTTGAACTTGGGGGCGCCTTATCGGGCTACACCTTC.

This clonotype was seen at least ten times. The library was designed around alpha chains, so this beta chain is a stray read whose abundance carries little weight. The V and J genes are TRBV6-6 and TRBJ1-3; D gene unclear. Trimming cost V 7 bases and J 8 bases, with 15 bases left between them. The CDR3 runs 13 residues. Germline V CDR1 and CDR2: MNHNY, SVGAGI (reference sequence). CDR3 coding DNA: TGTGCCAGCAAGCGGGGTTCGGAAGACACCATATATTTT. Protein sequence: CASKRGSEDTIYF.

The sample holds many counts of this clonotype. The library was designed around alpha chains, so this beta chain is a stray read whose abundance carries little weight. The CDR3 nucleotides are TGTGCCAGCAGCTTCTCAGGCGGTTCCAATCAGCCCCAGCATTTT. Residues: CASSFSGGSNQPQHF. The V and J genes are TRBV7-3 and TRBJ1-5, with no clear D. Germline-derived CDR1 and CDR2 are SGHTA and FQGTGA. The germline V and J ends were trimmed by 3 bases and 3 bases, with 12 bases remaining between them. The CDR3 spans 15 residues.

This clonotype was counted at least ten times. This beta chain is a stray sequence in a library constructed for alpha chains; its clone size is not meaningful. The J gene is TRBJ2-7, the V gene TRBV28; D is possibly TRBD2 (7 bases). V lost 2 bases to trimming and J lost 2 bases, with 16 bases between them. The germline V gene has CDR1 MDHEN and CDR2 SYDVKM. The CDR3 runs 16 residues. The CDR3 region has the DNA TGTGCCAGCAGTTTACCGGGGGGCCGTATCCCCTACGAGCAGTACTTC. Protein sequence: CASSLPGGRIPYEQYF.

This clonotype was picked up many times. With the library built for alpha chains, this beta chain is off target and its frequency is not meaningful. This chain connects TRBV6-1 to TRBJ1-1, with unresolved D. Looked up from germline, CDR1 is MNHNS and CDR2 is SASEGT. Deletions cut 4 bases from V and 4 bases from J, with 10 bases between. The CDR3 totals 13 residues. CDR3 loop: CASSVRRATEAFF. CDR3 DNA: TGTGCCAGCAGTGTCAGGCGGGCCACTGAAGCTTTCTTT.

This clonotype was counted at least ten times. Because the library targeted alpha chains, this beta chain is an off-target read whose size means little. The rearrangement joins TRBV11-2 to TRBJ2-7; D might be TRBD2 (6 bases). This CDR3 has 13 residues. Trimming stripped 8 bases from V and 0 bases from J, with 11 bases between. The V gene's germline CDR1 is SGHAT and CDR2 FQNNGV. CDR3 in amino acids: CASEDGSSYEQYF. The CDR3 bases are TGTGCCAGCGAGGACGGGAGCTCCTACGAGCAGTACTTC.

Regarding this clonotype: This beta chain is a stray sequence in a library constructed for alpha chains; its clone size is not meaningful. The chain couples TRBV6-1 to TRBJ1-6; D is uncertain. Looked up from germline, CDR1 is MNHNS and CDR2 is SASEGT. Trimming shortened V by 7 bases and J by 5 bases, and 12 bases separated the two germline ends. The CDR3 totals 14 residues. The CDR3 DNA is TGTGCCAGCACTCAAGTCGGTGATAATTCACCCCTCCACTTT. Protein product: CASTQVGDNSPLHF.

In its sample, this clonotype ranks as medium-sized. For a library built for alpha chains, this beta chain is a stray read; little rests on its size. The rearrangement joins TRBV29-1 to TRBJ2-2; D uncertain. Trimming removed 4 bases at V and 7 bases at J, with 7 bases between. This CDR3 spans 11 amino acids. The germline CDR1 and CDR2 sequences are SQVTM and ANQGSEA. The CDR3 reads CSVGQVGELFF. The CDR3 DNA reads as TGCAGCGTTGGGCAGGTCGGGGAGCTGTTTTTT.

This clonotype was observed at least ten times. Little can be read into the size of this beta chain, an off-target read in a library designed for alpha chains. V usage is TRBV20-1 and J usage is TRBJ1-4, with 8 positions matching TRBD1. Trimming cost V 5 bases and J 8 bases; bases outside gene matches: 7. CDR1 is DFQATT, CDR2 SNEGSKA, per germline (reference sequence). The CDR3 runs to 13 residues. The CDR3 sequence: CSALDRVREKLFF. The CDR3 DNA is TGCAGTGCTCTGGACAGGGTCAGGGAAAAACTGTTTTTT.

This clonotype has at least ten counts. Within a library made for alpha chains, this beta chain is off target, and its count is uninformative. This chain uses TRBV29-1 with TRBJ1-1, with a tentative D call TRBD1 (5 bases). The CDR3 has 13 residues. The germline V gene encodes CDR1 SQVTM and CDR2 ANQGSEA. Trimming shortened V by 6 bases and J by 3 bases, and 14 bases separated the two germline ends. The CDR3 reads CSVVRDRDTEAFF. In nucleotides, the CDR3 is TGCAGCGTAGTCCGGGACCGCGACACTGAAGCTTTCTTT. The full variable domain, rest sourced from reference TRBV29-1 and TRBJ1-1, is SAVISQKPSRDICQRGTSLTIQCQVDSQVTMMFWYRQQPGQSLTLIATANQGSEATYESGFVIDKFPISRPNLTFSTLTVSNMSPEDSSIYLCSVVRDRDTEAFFGQGTRLTVV.